Shown below are 9 T cell receptor beta chains from a single sample sequenced in a study of response to subunit inactivated influenza vaccine. TCRdb recomputed calls from the RT-PCR reads with MiXCR, one row per CDR3 protein. The top ten clones hold roughly 3.1% of a sample with about 500,000 distinct CDR3 sequences, 16% of them seen once. Specimen: CD4+ T cells sorted from PBMCs, collected about 24 months after vaccination. These receptors were collected from a man between 45 and 75 years old who received an inactivated influenza vaccine.

This chain links TRBV12-3 or TRBV12-4 with TRBJ2-3; the D gene is possibly TRBD2 (6 bases). Trimming left V 6 bases short and J 1 base short, with 14 bases between. The CDR3 covers 15 residues. CDR3 loop: CASRAGTGGTDTQYF. DNA of the CDR3: TGTGCCAGCAGGGCCGGCACGGGGGGCACAGATACGCAGTATTTT.

CDR3 protein: CASNLRTGYTGELFF. DNA for the CDR3: TGCGCCAGCAACCTACGGACAGGGTACACCGGGGAGCTGTTTTTT. V is TRBV5-1 and J is TRBJ2-2, with 8 bases fitting TRBD1. The CDR3 is made up of 15 amino acids. The V gene end was trimmed by 6 bases and the J gene end by 3 bases; junction bases not matched to a gene: 7. Germline CDR1 SGHRS, CDR2 YFSETQ.

This clonotype was seen a handful of times. This rearrangement joins TRBV5-1 to TRBJ2-7; no reliable D call. Trimming left V 2 bases short and J 0 bases short, with 9 bases between. Germline lookup yields CDR1 SGHRS and CDR2 YFSETQ. This CDR3 comprises 14 residues. CDR3 protein: CASSFAVSSYEQYF. CDR3 sequence (DNA): TGCGCCAGCAGCTTCGCGGTGAGCTCCTACGAGCAGTACTTC.

The table lists this clonotype with a few counts. The chain recombines TRBV28 with TRBJ1-2; perhaps TRBD1 as D (6 bases). V was cut by 4 bases and J by 5 bases, with 20 bases left in between. In germline, CDR1 is MDHEN, CDR2 SYDVKM. The CDR3 sequence is 16 residues long. CDR3 region: CASSSYRQATAYGYTF. CDR3 DNA: TGTGCCAGCAGTTCCTACCGACAGGCGACCGCTTATGGCTACACCTTC.

This rearrangement joins TRBV4-2 to TRBJ2-2; 8 bases fit TRBD2. Looked up from germline, CDR1 is LGHNA and CDR2 is YNFKEQ. The CDR3 covers 16 residues. V shed 8 bases and J 4 bases; nucleotides not matched to a gene: 12. CDR3 protein: CASGSGGEVATGELFF. DNA for the CDR3: TGTGCCAGCGGCTCGGGGGGGGAAGTTGCCACCGGGGAGCTGTTTTTT.

The V and J genes are TRBV6-1 and TRBJ2-3; D possibly corresponds to TRBD1 (5 bases). The CDR3 is 15 residues long. Trimming shortened V by 7 bases and J by 0 bases, and 14 bases separated the two germline ends. Germline-derived CDR1 and CDR2 are MNHNS and SASEGT. This CDR3 is CASTPLAGSTDTQYF. The CDR3 DNA sequence: TGTGCCAGCACTCCTCTCGCAGGGAGCACAGATACGCAGTATTTT.

The V call is TRBV11-2, the J call TRBJ2-3; D remains ambiguous. The CDR3 is 14 residues long. V was cut by 3 bases and J by 0 bases, with 7 bases left in between. Germline CDR1 reads SGHAT; CDR2 reads FQNNGV. The CDR3 reads CASSFFTSTDTQYF. The CDR3 bases are TGTGCCAGCAGCTTCTTTACTAGCACAGATACGCAGTATTTT. Full variable domain (missing parts from reference TRBV11-2 and TRBJ2-3): EAGVAQSPRYKIIEKRQSVAFWCNPISGHATLYWYQQILGQGPKLLIQFQNNGVVDDSQLPKDRFSAERLKGVDSTLKIQPAKLEDSAVYLCASSFFTSTDTQYFGPGTRLTVL.

This chain links TRBV7-8 with TRBJ2-7, with TRBD2 matching 8 bases. Trimming cost V 2 bases and J 5 bases; bases outside gene matches: 8. The CDR3 contains 15 residues. Germline V CDR1 and CDR2: SGHVS, FQNEAQ. CDR3 region: CASSLLRGGFNEQYF. The CDR3 DNA reads as TGTGCCAGCAGCTTACTTCGGGGGGGCTTCAACGAGCAGTACTTC.

This clonotype turned up a few times. The V call is TRBV12-3 or TRBV12-4, the J call TRBJ1-3, with D possibly being TRBD1 (5 bases). The CDR3 runs 16 residues. Trimming took off 3 bases at V and 0 bases at J, with 12 bases between the two ends. CDR3 coding DNA: TGTGCCAGCAGTTTTGTCGGGGGGAACTCTGGAAACACCATATATTTT. Protein product: CASSFVGGNSGNTIYF.